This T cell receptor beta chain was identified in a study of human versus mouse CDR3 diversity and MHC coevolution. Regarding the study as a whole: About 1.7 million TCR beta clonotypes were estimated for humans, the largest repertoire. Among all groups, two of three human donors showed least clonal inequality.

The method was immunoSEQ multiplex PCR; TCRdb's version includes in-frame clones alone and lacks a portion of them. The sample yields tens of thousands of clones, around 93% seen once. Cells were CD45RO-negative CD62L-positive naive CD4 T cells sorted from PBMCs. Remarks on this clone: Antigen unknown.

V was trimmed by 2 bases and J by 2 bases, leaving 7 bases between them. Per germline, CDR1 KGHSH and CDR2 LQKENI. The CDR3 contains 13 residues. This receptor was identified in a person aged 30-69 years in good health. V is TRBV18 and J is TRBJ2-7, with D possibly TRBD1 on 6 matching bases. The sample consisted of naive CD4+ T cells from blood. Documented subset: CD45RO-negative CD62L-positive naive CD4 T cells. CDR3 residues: CASSPSGAYEQYF. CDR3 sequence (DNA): TGTGCCAGCTCACCATCAGGGGCCTACGAGCAGTACTTC.